The 12 T cell receptor beta chains listed next were all sequenced from one sample in a study of shared clonotypes between healthy human individuals. Selected positively for CCR7 and CD45RO-negative, naive CD8 cells excluded terminally differentiated effector memory CD45RA+ cells. Data came from immunoSEQ multiplex PCR; TCRdb stores just in-frame clones and leaves some out. The sample lists approximately 840,000 clones; about 96% were seen once. Sequenced sample: naive CD8+ T cells sorted from blood. Receptors were obtained from a man aged 25 to 40 in good health.

This chain links TRBV7-9 with TRBJ1-2, with unresolved D. Germline V gives CDR1 SEHNR, CDR2 FQNEAQ (reference sequence). Trimming shortened V by 2 bases and J by 0 bases, and 19 bases separated the two germline ends. The CDR3 is 18 amino acids. The DNA for the CDR3 is TGTGCCAGCAGCTTATTAACTTCCGCAACTGATCCTAACTATGGCTACACCTTC. It specifies CASSLLTSATDPNYGYTF.

The rearrangement links TRBV27 to TRBJ2-1; 11 bases are a match to TRBD2. The CDR3 has 15 amino acids. The J segment lost 6 bases and the V segment lost 2 bases, leaving 3 bases of the junction unmatched. The germline gives CDR1 MNHEY, CDR2 SMNVEV (reference sequence). This chain's CDR3 is CASSLTTSGINEQFF. CDR3 bases: TGTGCCAGCAGTTTAACGACTAGCGGGATCAATGAGCAGTTCTTC.

The V and J genes are TRBV15 and TRBJ2-7; no definite D call. Between the trimmed V and J ends, which lost 0 bases and 4 bases, there was a span of 10 bases. In germline, CDR1 is LNHNV, CDR2 YYDKDF (reference sequence). The CDR3 covers 14 residues. CDR3 sequence (DNA): TGTGCCACCAGCAGAGAGTTCGACCGATACGAGCAGTACTTC. Translating gives CATSREFDRYEQYF.

Concerning this clone itself: Additional DNA sequences in this sample encode the identical CDR3. The CDR3 loop is CASSVAHNEQFF. CDR3 bases: TGTGCCAGCAGCGTAGCACACAATGAGCAGTTCTTC. The V call is TRBV9, the J call TRBJ2-1; no definite D call. CDR1 is SGDLS, CDR2 YYNGEE, per germline. Trimming removed 0 bases from V and 5 bases from J, with 3 bases in between. The CDR3 is made up of 12 amino acids.

The chain employs TRBV5-4 and TRBJ2-3; 8 bases fit TRBD2. This CDR3 has 16 residues. CDR1 and CDR2 from the germline V gene are SGHNT and YYREEE (reference sequence). After removal of 0 bases from V and 5 bases from J, the junction contained 8 bases not matched to a gene. CDR3 sequence: CASSLEGGTRRDTQYF. CDR3 coding DNA: TGTGCCAGCAGCTTGGAGGGGGGGACTAGGAGAGATACGCAGTATTTT.

The rearrangement links TRBV6-6 to TRBJ2-7; no clear D gene. Germline loops: CDR1 MNHNY, CDR2 SVGAGI (reference sequence). The CDR3 length is 14 residues. The V end lost 0 bases, the J end lost 10 bases, and 16 bases lay between the germline ends. The CDR3: CASSYSLIISHQYF. In DNA form, the CDR3 reads TGTGCCAGCAGTTACTCGTTAATTATCAGTCATCAGTACTTC.

This clone was picked up one time. The V gene is TRBV27, the J gene TRBJ2-3; possibly TRBD2 for D (5 bases). There are 16 residues in the CDR3. With 2 bases removed from V and 5 bases from J, the gap between germline ends came to 17 bases. Germline lookup yields CDR1 MNHEY and CDR2 SMNVEV (reference sequence). The CDR3 DNA follows: TGTGCCAGCAGTTTACTAGCCCCCAGGTTTGGAGATACGCAGTATTTT. Translating it yields CASSLLAPRFGDTQYF.

The rearrangement joins TRBV4-3 to TRBJ2-7, with 11 bases fitting TRBD2. V shed 0 bases, J shed 0 bases, and the junction held 4 bases outside the gene matches. Looked up from germline, CDR1 is LGHNA and CDR2 is YSLEER. The CDR3 covers 17 residues. The DNA of the CDR3 is TGCGCCAGCAGCCAAGATATAACTAGCGGGAGCTCCTACGAGCAGTACTTC. Protein product: CASSQDITSGSSYEQYF.

V is TRBV6-5 and J is TRBJ2-3, with no clear D. This CDR3 has 14 residues. Germline V CDR1 and CDR2: MNHEY, SVGAGI. Trimming removed 4 bases from V and 6 bases from J, with 14 bases in between. The CDR3 region has the DNA TGTGCCAGCAGTTCACCGAGACCGGCGGATACGCAGTATTTT. Translating it yields CASSSPRPADTQYF.

The chain is built from TRBV9 and TRBJ2-7; 8 bases match TRBD1. The V gene's germline CDR1 is SGDLS and CDR2 YYNGEE. V lost 3 bases and J lost 3; bases outside the gene matches: 8. The CDR3 covers 15 residues. CDR3 coding DNA: TGTGCCAGCAGCGGCGGGACAGGACGTTTCTACGAGCAGTACTTC. It translates to CASSGGTGRFYEQYF.

The chain is built from TRBV11-2 and TRBJ2-5; the D gene is possibly TRBD1 (6 bases). Trimming left V 1 base short and J 5 bases short, with 20 bases between. The CDR3 runs 17 residues. In germline, CDR1 is SGHAT, CDR2 FQNNGV. CDR3 protein: CASSLGRQVRQRETQYF. Written as DNA, the CDR3 is TGTGCCAGCAGCTTAGGTCGACAGGTACGGCAAAGGGAGACCCAGTACTTC. The full variable domain, its missing parts supplied by reference TRBV11-2 and TRBJ2-5, is EAGVAQSPRYKIIEKRQSVAFWCNPISGHATLYWYQQILGQGPKLLIQFQNNGVVDDSQLPKDRFSAERLKGVDSTLKIQPAKLEDSAVYLCASSLGRQVRQRETQYFGPGTRLLVL.

The V call is TRBV6-1, the J call TRBJ2-7; 7 nucleotides align to TRBD2. Germline values: CDR1 MNHNS, CDR2 SASEGT. The CDR3 consists of 15 residues. J gave up 0 bases and V 3 bases, and 5 bases lay outside the gene matches. The CDR3 loop is CASSEWGGSSYEQYF. DNA for the CDR3: TGTGCCAGCAGTGAGTGGGGCGGGAGCTCCTACGAGCAGTACTTC.